A selection of T cell receptor beta chains follows, all from one sample in a study of blood T cell repertoires in COVID-19. Some clones are missing from TCRdb's copy, which holds only in-frame ones; the method was immunoSEQ multiplex PCR. Of about 35,000 clones in the sample, about 86% were seen once. Sequencing was performed on peripheral blood. These receptors all stem from a human donor in a cohort sampled during active COVID-19. Each CDR3 is given with its conserved first and last residue. The D gene is left open where the match is weak. Clone size is shown for a subset of rows, as once, few, many or a class of expanded clone.

clone size | J gene | V gene | D gene | CDR3 protein | CDR3 DNA
once | TRBJ1-3 | TRBV4-1 | - | CASRRSSGNTIYF | TGCGCCAGCCGGAGGTCCTCTGGAAACACCATATATTTT
- | TRBJ2-2 | TRBV19 | TRBD1 | CASSLTGATGELFF | TGTGCCAGTAGTTTGACAGGGGCAACCGGGGAGCTGTTTTTT
- | TRBJ2-5 | TRBV6-5 | - | CASTQTVQETQYF | TGTGCCAGCACCCAGACAGTCCAAGAGACCCAGTACTTC
- | TRBJ2-3 | TRBV28 | - | CASQGSGGGPSDTQYF | TGTGCCAGCCAGGGGTCGGGGGGAGGGCCCTCAGATACGCAGTATTTT
- | TRBJ1-1 | TRBV7-2 | - | CASSPRRNTEAFF | TGTGCCAGCAGCCCCCGGAGAAACACTGAAGCTTTCTTT
few | TRBJ2-7 | TRBV4-2 | - | CASSQVGRGSYEQYF | TGTGCCAGCAGCCAAGTCGGAAGGGGGTCCTACGAGCAGTACTTC
- | TRBJ2-3 | TRBV7-9 | TRBD2 | CASSLSGGPTDTQYF | TGTGCCAGCAGCTTAAGCGGGGGGCCCACGGATACGCAGTATTTT
few | TRBJ2-2 | TRBV6-6 | TRBD2 | CASSYLAGASGELFF | TGTGCCAGCAGTTACCTAGCGGGAGCGAGCGGGGAGCTGTTTTTT
- | TRBJ2-1 | TRBV5-6 | - | CASSLNVLPFNEQFF | TGTGCCAGCAGCTTGAACGTACTTCCTTTCAATGAGCAGTTCTTC
- | TRBJ2-2 | TRBV7-2 | TRBD2 | CASSLNGGGSYNTGELFF | TGTGCCAGCAGCTTAAACGGCGGGGGGAGCTATAACACCGGGGAGCTGTTTTTT
once | TRBJ2-5 | TRBV7-2 | - | CASSLPMWLVGGGQETQYF | TGTGCCAGCAGCTTACCGATGTGGCTAGTAGGGGGGGGCCAAGAGACCCAGTACTTC
once | TRBJ2-7 | TRBV18 | TRBD1 | CASSPSGGKYEQYF | TGTGCCAGCTCACCATCAGGGGGCAAATACGAGCAGTACTTC
few | TRBJ2-7 | TRBV13 | TRBD1 | CASSLRQGAGEQYF | TGTGCCAGCAGCCTCCGACAGGGGGCGGGTGAGCAGTACTTC
- | TRBJ2-2 | TRBV2 | - | CASSEISNSSNTGELFF | TGTGCCAGCAGTGAAATTTCTAACAGTTCGAACACTGGGGAGCTGTTTTTT
- | TRBJ1-2 | TRBV6-5 | - | CASSYSKSVYGYTF | TGTGCCAGCAGTTACTCGAAGAGTGTTTATGGCTACACCTTC
- | TRBJ1-1 | TRBV5-1 | - | CASSLVGANTEAFF | TGCGCCAGCAGCTTGGTAGGGGCGAACACTGAAGCTTTCTTT